This T cell receptor beta chain was identified in a study of siplizumab effects on memory and regulatory T cells. Study-level points and caveats: Assignment to unstimulated subsets succeeded for only a minor fraction of the alloreactive clones.

The CDR3 runs 13 residues. As to this clone: Its target is unknown.

Assayed TCR templates numbered 90,000 to 100,000 for each sample. Only in-frame clones appear in the TCRdb table, and some are missing; sequencing was by immunoSEQ multiplex PCR. The table lists 110,000 or so clones, about 92% of them singletons. The V call is TRBV21-1, the J call TRBJ2-7. TRBV21-1 is listed as a pseudogene. Sequences were obtained from CD4+ T cells sorted from blood. This receptor was obtained from a human donor in good health. For the CDR3, the DNA is TGTGCCAGCAGCACAGACCTACCCTACGAGCAGTACTTC. It translates to CASSTDLPYEQYF.